This T cell receptor (beta chain) originates from a study of identical twins. Unique molecular identifiers were present on the cDNA, which also gained a universal primer site by template switching. Via MiXCR, TCRdb re-called the 5' RACE reads, giving one row per CDR3 protein. The repertoire includes 550,000 to 700,000 distinct CDR3 sequences, about 20% of them detected once, and 4.3% sits in the top ten. CDR3 length: 17 amino acids. Germline V gene lookup returns CDR1 SEHNR and CDR2 FQNEAQ (reference sequence). V was shortened by 3 bases and J by 0 bases, with 12 bases between the two germline ends. No donor was unhealthy or non-Caucasian. The sample was also reused in another study, on T cells expressing NK-cell markers. That study adds: In several experiments, sorting was confined to alpha-beta TCR T cells through use of an anti-gamma-delta TCR antibody.

This rearrangement joins TRBV7-9 to TRBJ2-6; D unclear. This clonotype was sampled from a woman in her late teens or twenties in good health. The sample comprised PBMCs. The CDR3 DNA follows: TGTGCCAGCAGCTTTTTCAGCAGCGCCTCTGGGGCCAACGTCCTGACTTTC. Residues: CASSFFSSASGANVLTF.